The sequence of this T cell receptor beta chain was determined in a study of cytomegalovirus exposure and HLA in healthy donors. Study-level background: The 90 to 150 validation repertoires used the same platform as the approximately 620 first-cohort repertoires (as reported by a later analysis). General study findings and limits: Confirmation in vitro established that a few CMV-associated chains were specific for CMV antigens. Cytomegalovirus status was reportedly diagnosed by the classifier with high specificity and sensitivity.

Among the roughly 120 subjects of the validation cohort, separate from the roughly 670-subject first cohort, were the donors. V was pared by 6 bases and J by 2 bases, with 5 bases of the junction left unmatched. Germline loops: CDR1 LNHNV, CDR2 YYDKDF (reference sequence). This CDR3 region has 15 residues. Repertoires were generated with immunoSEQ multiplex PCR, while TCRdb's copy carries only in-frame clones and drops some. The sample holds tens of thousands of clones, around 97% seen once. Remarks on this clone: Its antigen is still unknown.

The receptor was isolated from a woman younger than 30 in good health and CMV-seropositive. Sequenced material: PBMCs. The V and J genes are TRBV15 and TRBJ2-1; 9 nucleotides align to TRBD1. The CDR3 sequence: CATSSDRGPYNEQFF. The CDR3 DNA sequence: TGTGCCACCAGTTCGGACAGGGGCCCCTACAATGAGCAGTTCTTC.